These 24 T cell receptor beta chains share one sample of origin, sequenced in a study of cytomegalovirus exposure and HLA in healthy donors. TCRdb keeps only in-frame clones here, not all; method: immunoSEQ multiplex PCR. The data contain 200,000 or so clones, around 86% of them singletons. The sample taken for sequencing was PBMCs. Receptors originate from a woman aged 18 to 35 in good health and CMV-seropositive.

The CDR3 protein is CASSPRGEQFF. In DNA, the CDR3 is TGTGCCAGCTCACCCCGGGGTGAGCAGTTCTTC. This chain uses TRBV18 with TRBJ2-1; perhaps TRBD2 as D (5 bases). The CDR3 length is 11 residues. V was trimmed by 3 bases and J by 9 bases, leaving 6 bases between them. Germline CDR1 is KGHSH and CDR2 is LQKENI.

V gene TRBV6-1 combines with J gene TRBJ1-5; no clear D gene. Trimming left V 6 bases short and J 1 base short, with 13 bases between. The V gene's germline CDR1 is MNHNS and CDR2 SASEGT. This CDR3 is built from 15 residues. For the CDR3, the DNA is TGTGCCAGCAGACTTGGTCCAGCGAGCAATCAGCCCCAGCATTTT. Translating it yields CASRLGPASNQPQHF.

The chain uses TRBV27 and TRBJ2-7, with D tentatively TRBD1 (7 bases). Germline V gene lookup returns CDR1 MNHEY and CDR2 SMNVEV (reference sequence). This CDR3 region has 17 residues. V lost 6 bases and J 2 bases, leaving 23 bases between the germline ends. The CDR3 sequence is CASSTARLQGRTYEQYF. Here the CDR3 DNA reads TGTGCCAGCAGCACCGCTCGACTACAGGGGAGGACCTACGAGCAGTACTTC.

This sequence joins TRBV4-1 and TRBJ2-7; TRBD2 is a possible D gene (6 bases). CDR1 MGHRA and CDR2 YSYEKL come from the germline V gene. Trimming left V 1 base short and J 4 bases short, with 14 bases between. This CDR3 has 15 amino acids. The CDR3 loop is CASSQVAGKEYEQYF. DNA for the CDR3: TGCGCCAGCAGCCAAGTGGCGGGGAAAGAATACGAGCAGTACTTC.

The chain recombines TRBV5-1 with TRBJ1-1; D gene unclear. V dropped 3 bases and J dropped 8 bases, with 14 bases sitting between them. There are 13 residues in the CDR3. In germline, CDR1 is SGHRS, CDR2 YFSETQ. The CDR3 loop reads CASSYSPGREAFF. The CDR3 nucleotides are TGCGCCAGCAGCTACTCCCCCGGCAGGGAAGCTTTCTTT.

The rearrangement links TRBV27 to TRBJ2-2; D uncertain. V was pared by 0 bases and J by 4 bases, with 9 bases between. This CDR3 spans 15 amino acids. Germline V gene data show CDR1 as MNHEY and CDR2 as SMNVEV (reference sequence). The CDR3: CASSLSTIPTGELFF. CDR3 DNA sequence: TGTGCCAGCAGTTTATCTACTATACCCACCGGGGAGCTGTTTTTT.

The V call is TRBV18, the J call TRBJ2-6; 8 bases line up with TRBD1. Germline V lookup: CDR1 KGHSH, CDR2 LQKENI. Unmatched junction bases numbered 4, after V lost 3 bases and J lost 0 bases. CDR3 length equals 17 residues. Here the CDR3 DNA reads TGTGCCAGCTCACCGGACGGACAGGGCTCTGGGGCCAACGTCCTGACTTTC. Protein product: CASSPDGQGSGANVLTF.

V is TRBV14 and J is TRBJ2-5; 7 bases are a match to TRBD1. In germline, CDR1 is SGHDN, CDR2 FVKESK. V gave up 4 bases and J gave up 5 bases; unmatched junction bases: 4. The CDR3 is 13 residues long. The CDR3 is CASSPTGLETQYF. The CDR3, as DNA: TGTGCCAGCAGCCCGACAGGGTTGGAGACCCAGTACTTC.

The chain has TRBV19 and TRBJ1-3; tentatively, D is TRBD1 (6 bases). This CDR3 has 13 residues. V was clipped by 7 bases and J by 3 bases, with 10 bases between them. The germline V gene has CDR1 LNHDA and CDR2 SQIVND (reference sequence). The CDR3 loop is CASTTGLGNTIYF. CDR3 sequence (DNA): TGTGCCAGTACCACAGGGCTTGGAAACACCATATATTTT.

The chain employs TRBV9 and TRBJ1-2, with a weak D call TRBD1 (5 bases). Germline V lookup: CDR1 SGDLS, CDR2 YYNGEE. V was trimmed by 0 bases and J by 8 bases, leaving 14 bases between them. This CDR3 spans 14 amino acids. CDR3 sequence: CASSVGGGTGGYTF. The CDR3 region has the DNA TGTGCCAGCAGCGTAGGGGGGGGGACGGGAGGCTACACCTTC. Drawing the rest from reference TRBV9 and TRBJ1-2, the complete variable domain is DSGVTQTPKHLITATGQRVTLRCSPRSGDLSVYWYQQSLDQGLQFLIQYYNGEERAKGNILERFSAQQFPDLHSELNLSSLELGDSALYFCASSVGGGTGGYTFGSGTRLTVV.

J is TRBJ1-5 and V is TRBV28; D may be TRBD1 (5 bases). V shed 3 bases and J shed 4 bases, with 16 bases lying between them. Germline lookup yields CDR1 MDHEN and CDR2 SYDVKM. The CDR3 extends over 16 amino acids. CDR3 sequence reads: CASSFSVGAENQPQHF. The CDR3, as DNA: TGTGCCAGCAGTTTCTCGGTAGGGGCCGAAAATCAGCCCCAGCATTTT. Looking up the rest from reference TRBV28 and TRBJ1-5 gives the full variable domain: DVKVTQSSRYLVKRTGEKVFLECVQDMDHENMFWYRQDPGLGLRLIYFSYDVKMKEKGDIPEGYSVSREKKERFSLILESASTNQTSMYLCASSFSVGAENQPQHFGDGTRLSIL.

The genes are TRBV15 and TRBJ2-1, with 10 bases lining up with TRBD1. This CDR3 contains 17 residues. Looked up from germline, CDR1 is LNHNV and CDR2 is YYDKDF (reference sequence). J gave up 4 bases and V 3 bases, and 9 bases lay outside the gene matches. The CDR3 reads CATSSAPGQGQYNEQFF. Here the CDR3 DNA reads TGTGCCACCAGCAGTGCGCCGGGACAGGGGCAATACAATGAGCAGTTCTTC.

This chain links TRBV5-6 with TRBJ1-4; a weak D match, TRBD1 (5 bases). This CDR3 is 15 amino acids long. Trimming removed 0 bases from V and 5 bases from J, with 11 bases in between. Germline V gene data show CDR1 as SGHDT and CDR2 as YYEEEE. The CDR3 loop reads CASSLARVANEKLFF. The CDR3 DNA is TGTGCCAGCAGCTTGGCCAGGGTTGCGAATGAAAAACTGTTTTTT.

This clone was seen a few times. The rearrangement uses TRBV19 and TRBJ1-2; D not certain. V lost 4 bases, J lost 4 bases, and 4 bases lay in between. The CDR3 is 11 amino acids. In germline, CDR1 is LNHDA, CDR2 SQIVND (reference sequence). CDR3 protein: CASSTGYGYTF. The CDR3 region has the DNA TGTGCCAGTAGTACAGGCTATGGCTACACCTTC.

This sequence joins TRBV9 and TRBJ2-3; D remains ambiguous. The V and J ends lost 3 bases and 0 bases respectively, with 20 bases between them. Germline V gene lookup returns CDR1 SGDLS and CDR2 YYNGEE. This CDR3 spans 18 amino acids. The CDR3 reads CASSEPPHGGTSTDTQYF. The DNA for the CDR3 is TGTGCCAGCAGCGAGCCTCCCCACGGCGGTACTAGCACAGATACGCAGTATTTT.

The genes are TRBV5-1 and TRBJ2-7; 9 nucleotides line up with TRBD1. The CDR3 loop spans 19 amino acids. Per the germline V gene, CDR1 is SGHRS and CDR2 is YFSETQ. With V trimmed by 3 bases and J by 2 bases, 18 bases remained unmatched. CDR3 DNA sequence: TGCGCCAGCAGCTGGCCCCGGGACAGGGACTTGAAGTTAACCTACGAGCAGTACTTC. This encodes CASSWPRDRDLKLTYEQYF.

The chain joins TRBV19 to TRBJ2-7; 12 nucleotides agree with TRBD2. The J segment lost 4 bases and the V segment lost 3 bases, leaving 4 bases of the junction unmatched. The CDR3 spans 15 residues. Germline lookup yields CDR1 LNHDA and CDR2 SQIVND (reference sequence). CDR3 region: CASSITSGRTYEQYF. In DNA, the CDR3 is TGTGCCAGTAGTATCACTAGCGGGAGGACGTACGAGCAGTACTTC.

The V call is TRBV5-6, the J call TRBJ2-3; D is possibly TRBD1 (5 bases). CDR1 is SGHDT and CDR2 is YYEEEE in the germline V gene. V gave up 4 bases and J gave up 2 bases, with 11 bases separating them. This CDR3 is built from 14 residues. CDR3 region: CASSPDTFTDTQYF. The CDR3 DNA reads as TGTGCCAGCAGCCCGGACACTTTCACAGATACGCAGTATTTT.

This clone was counted a few times. The chain has TRBV7-2 and TRBJ2-7; D perhaps matches TRBD1 (6 bases). V was cut by 8 bases and J by 5 bases, with 22 bases left in between. Per the germline V gene, CDR1 is SGHTA and CDR2 is FQGNSA. CDR3 length: 15 residues. CDR3 protein: CASHKIGQPQHEQYF. The CDR3 DNA reads TGTGCCAGCCATAAGATCGGACAGCCCCAGCACGAGCAGTACTTC.

This sequence joins TRBV13 and TRBJ1-1, with D perhaps TRBD1 (5 bases). The CDR3 is 14 residues long. The V gene's germline CDR1 is PRHDT and CDR2 FYEKMQ (reference sequence). The V gene lost 0 bases and the J gene lost 3 bases, with 8 bases spanning the gap. CDR3: CASSLGQGYTEAFF. DNA for the CDR3: TGTGCCAGCAGCTTAGGTCAGGGCTACACTGAAGCTTTCTTT.

This clone was observed a single time. The rearrangement uses TRBV23-1 and TRBJ2-7, with 10 bases lining up with TRBD2. TRBV23-1 is placed among ORFs of uncertain function. The J segment lost 2 bases and the V segment lost 9 bases, leaving 4 bases of the junction unmatched. The CDR3 is 13 residues long. CDR3 protein: CARLSGRTYEQYF. As DNA, the CDR3 is TGCGCCAGACTTAGCGGGAGGACCTACGAGCAGTACTTC.

The chain has TRBV7-9 and TRBJ2-7; 7 positions agree with TRBD1. The V gene's germline CDR1 is SEHNR and CDR2 FQNEAQ (reference sequence). The CDR3 totals 16 residues. J was trimmed by 2 bases and V by 2 bases; bases with no gene match: 9. The CDR3 spells CASSLNSDRVAYEQYF. CDR3 bases: TGTGCCAGCAGCTTAAATAGCGACAGGGTAGCCTACGAGCAGTACTTC.

V and J are TRBV27 and TRBJ1-5; D perhaps matches TRBD1 (6 bases). CDR1 and CDR2 (germline): MNHEY, SMNVEV (reference sequence). Deletions cut 7 bases from V and 5 bases from J, with 18 bases between. The CDR3 is 15 residues long. CDR3 in amino acids: CASTVGGGVDQPQHF. In nucleotides, the CDR3 is TGTGCCAGCACTGTAGGGGGGGGAGTGGATCAGCCCCAGCATTTT.

The J gene is TRBJ2-1, the V gene TRBV4-1; 13 bases map to TRBD2. Unmatched junction bases numbered 8, after V lost 2 bases and J lost 10 bases. This CDR3 comprises 16 residues. In germline, CDR1 is MGHRA, CDR2 YSYEKL. The CDR3 region has the DNA TGCGCCAGCAGCCAATTTGGGACTAGCGGGATCAGGGAGCAGTTCTTC. Translated, it gives CASSQFGTSGIREQFF.